The present entry profiles one T cell receptor beta chain with its context. A few counts support this clone. Its cognate antigen has yet to be identified. Base qualities are missing; no much larger clone stands one base away. The CDR3, cysteine through phenylalanine, is 12 amino acids long. Only the CDR3 DNA is retained, 36 bases long and in frame from the first base. Reading the germline V gene gives CDR1 SGHAT and CDR2 FQNNGV. Germline trimming amounts to 4 bases on V and 6 bases on J, with 0 as the count of junction bases outside the gene matches. The data are from a study of T cell responses to AZD1222 COVID-19 vaccine (dated by TCRdb to the early 2020s). For context, the study as a whole: TCR sequencing covered some 250 trial participants: 200 to 220 given two doses of AZD1222 and 26 given two doses of MenACWY control vaccine. Trial participants were enrolled by age into 18-55, 56-69 and 70-plus year subgroups, with 148, 28 and 57 TCR-sequenced participants respectively.

The CDR3 regions of human TCRbeta chains were subjected to immunosequencing. On the authors' methods: TCRs in the repertoires were compared against a reference library of SARS-CoV-2-specific TCRs that had been generated with the MIRA antigen-specificity platform. Breadth meant the fraction of unique TCRs that were SARS-CoV-2-associated, whereas depth meant the fraction of total T cells that were SARS-CoV-2-associated. Using the MIRA data, each spike-specific TCR was mapped to the spike region that the TCR reacts to and placed in a CD4 or CD8 class. Log10-transformed breadth and depth values were compared by one-way ANOVA with Sidak's multiple comparisons tests. TCRdb retrieved this table from immuneACCESS and kept in-frame rearrangements only. Not all clones are present; in checked studies, unresolved V genes account for under half, and no reason is known for the remainder. V, J and clone size were drawn from that table, and D and trimming were deduced from the DNA. The sample table lists 43,000 or so clones, roughly 88% of them with a count of one. Together, the top ten hold 37% of the sample.

The paper's findings and limits, for the study overall: Nearly half of unique spike-specific TCRs reportedly recognized epitopes outside regions mutated in the B.1.351 and B.1.1.7 variants. A significant rise in spike-specific TCR breadth and depth was observed after two AZD1222 doses relative to day 0 and relative to MenACWY recipients. No day 14 peak-response samples were available, so repertoires were characterized only after the peak T cell response. In the small 56-69-year group, the increase in depth fell short of significance, most likely because of low power. Most participants were white British and females outnumbered males, and the authors suggested that clonal diversity may have been underestimated. Conclusions about previously exposed vaccinees are limited, since just 5 or 6 AZD1222 recipients were seropositive for SARS-CoV-2 at baseline. The vaccine-associated CD4 TCRs covered the entire spike protein, and the dominant responses fell in regions 160-218 and 743-854.

In the paper's terms, the time point label means: about 28 days (+/-7) after the second vaccine dose. AZD1222 recipients whose second dose came at about 4 weeks and those whose second dose came at about 12 weeks were combined into one group, since spike-specific TCR depth and breadth did not differ between the two schedules. Samples from vaccinated people were obtained from the UK trials COV001 and COV002, which included a single-blind randomized controlled phase 2/3 trial of AZD1222 (ChAdOx1 nCoV-19) in healthy adults. Trial participant PBMC samples were collected at day 0 and day 28 after the second dose for TCRbeta chain sequencing.

The receptor was isolated from an adult who received the AZD1222 COVID-19 vaccine. The material sequenced was peripheral blood, taken 28 days after the second AZD1222 dose. Recombination linked TRBV11-2 to TRBJ2-7, with TRBD1 matching 10 junction bases. Here is the DNA: TGTGCCAGCAGCTGGGACAGGGGCGAGCAGTACTTC. Protein translation: CASSWDRGEQYF. Beyond the CDR3, the reference TRBV11-2 and TRBJ2-7 genes provide the residues; the full variable domain reads: EAGVAQSPRYKIIEKRQSVAFWCNPISGHATLYWYQQILGQGPKLLIQFQNNGVVDDSQLPKDRFSAERLKGVDSTLKIQPAKLEDSAVYLCASSWDRGEQYFGPGTRLTVT.